Sequencing of this T cell receptor beta chain was carried out in a study of CD8 T cells in ankylosing spondylitis. Broader study findings: Disease-linked clones reportedly showed significant enrichment in matched ankylosing spondylitis synovial fluid. In ankylosing spondylitis blood, a motif of roughly 8 highly homologous TCR beta variants appeared characteristic. A CD8+ phenotype characterized the disease-linked clones, which were relatively rare in peripheral blood.

The CDR3 totals 14 residues. The J segment lost 4 bases and the V segment lost 3 bases, leaving 5 bases of the junction unmatched. Making use of molecular barcodes, quantitative 5'-RACE generated TCR beta libraries. A single record per CDR3 protein comes from TCRdb applying MiXCR to the 5' RACE reads. The table records about 340,000 distinct CDR3 sequences, less than 10% of them present only once. In its sample, this clonotype was seen many times. Its cognate antigen is unknown. The sequencing input was blood, either unsorted or a sorted T cell fraction (not recorded which). This rearrangement joins TRBV12-3 or TRBV12-4 to TRBJ2-7; 8 bases match TRBD2. The TCR originated in a male donor with ankylosing spondylitis. CDR3 sequence reads: CASSFSGTQYEQYF. The CDR3 region has the DNA TGTGCCAGCAGTTTTAGCGGGACCCAGTACGAGCAGTACTTC.